Presented here are 25 T cell receptor beta chains from one specimen sequenced in a study of early T cells in non-severe SARS-CoV-2 infection. TCRdb processed the 5' RACE reads anew with MiXCR; each CDR3 protein has one entry. The sample yields 45,000 to 65,000 distinct CDR3 sequences, approximately 9.9% seen once. Input material: whole blood. Every receptor here comes from an adult who was a healthcare worker with PCR-confirmed SARS-CoV-2 infection or an uninfected control (not recorded which).

The chain couples TRBV24-1 to TRBJ2-1; D gene uncertain. The CDR3 contains 14 residues. Per the germline V gene, CDR1 is KGHDR and CDR2 is SFDVKD. Trimming removed 2 bases from V and 0 bases from J, with 4 bases in between. The CDR3 reads CATSDSYSYNEQFF. CDR3 bases: TGTGCCACCAGTGATTCATACTCCTACAATGAGCAGTTCTTC.

With regard to this clonotype: A clone one base away is much larger, so this may be a read error. The J gene is TRBJ2-7, the V gene TRBV10-3; maybe TRBD1 (5 bases). There are 14 residues in the CDR3. The ends were cut back, 2 bases at V and 2 bases at J, with 10 bases in the middle. Germline values: CDR1 ENHRY, CDR2 SYGVKD. The CDR3 here is CAISEVEQAYEQYF. The CDR3 region has the DNA TGTGCCATCAGTGAGGTGGAACAGGCCTACGAGCAGTACTTC.

This clonotype was recorded a few times. V and J are TRBV5-1 and TRBJ1-1, with D possibly being TRBD1 (6 bases). Trimming stripped 7 bases from V and 3 bases from J, with 16 bases between. Germline loops: CDR1 SGHRS, CDR2 YFSETQ. There are 14 residues in the CDR3. In DNA form, the CDR3 reads TGCGCCAGCTCGGAGGCAGGGGTGGACACTGAAGCTTTCTTT. Protein sequence: CASSEAGVDTEAFF.

This clonotype was recorded a few times. The chain joins TRBV29-1 to TRBJ2-7; no clear D. From germline, CDR1 is SQVTM and CDR2 ANQGSEA. This CDR3 has 12 residues. V dropped 4 bases and J dropped 5 bases, with 12 bases sitting between them. The CDR3 nucleotides read TGCAGCGTTGTGAAGGGAATAGACGAGCAGTACTTC. Translated, it gives CSVVKGIDEQYF.

The chain couples TRBV7-2 to TRBJ2-1; D unresolved. V was cut by 0 bases and J by 6 bases, with 6 bases left in between. CDR1 SGHTA and CDR2 FQGNSA come from the germline V gene. The CDR3 covers 13 residues. The CDR3 is CASSLAMRNEQFF. The CDR3 DNA sequence: TGTGCCAGCAGCTTAGCGATGCGCAATGAGCAGTTCTTC.

The sample holds many counts of this clonotype. The chain's CDR3 is CASSSEPYYEQYF. The CDR3 DNA reads as TGCGCCAGCAGCTCCGAGCCTTACTACGAGCAGTACTTC. This rearrangement joins TRBV5-1 to TRBJ2-7; D is uncertain. Between the trimmed V and J ends, which lost 3 bases and 3 bases, there was a span of 10 bases. The length of the CDR3 is 13 residues. Germline V gene data show CDR1 as SGHRS and CDR2 as YFSETQ. The whole variable domain, filled in from reference TRBV5-1 and TRBJ2-7, reads KAGVTQTPRYLIKTRGQQVTLSCSPISGHRSVSWYQQTPGQGLQFLFEYFSETQRNKGNFPGRFSGRQFSNSRSEMNVSTLELGDSALYLCASSSEPYYEQYFGPGTRLTVT.

This clonotype was observed a few times. V and J are TRBV6-5 and TRBJ1-2, with D maybe TRBD1 (5 bases). CDR3 length: 14 amino acids. Trimming removed 0 bases at V and 4 bases at J, with 9 bases between. Germline V gene lookup returns CDR1 MNHEY and CDR2 SVGAGI. CDR3 nucleotide sequence: TGTGCCAGCAGTTACTCACCAGGGATCTATGGCTACACCTTC. Amino acids: CASSYSPGIYGYTF.

This clonotype was recorded many times. J is TRBJ2-7 and V is TRBV6-5; D gene uncertain. The CDR3 sequence is 15 residues long. With 4 bases removed from V and 7 bases from J, the gap between germline ends came to 20 bases. Germline V gene lookup returns CDR1 MNHEY and CDR2 SVGAGI. This CDR3 is CASSWTHTELGEQYF. The CDR3 nucleotides read TGTGCCAGCAGTTGGACCCACACGGAGTTGGGAGAGCAGTACTTC.

Details on this clonotype: It may be a read error: a sequence one base away is much more abundant. The rearrangement joins TRBV4-2 to TRBJ2-2; either TRBD1 or TRBD2 may supply D (5 bases each). Germline CDR1 is LGHNA and CDR2 is YNFKEQ. This CDR3 comprises 16 residues. CDR3 amino acids: CASSQSPGQVAGEPFF. The CDR3 nucleotides read TGTGCCAGCAGCCAAAGTCCGGGGCAAGTAGCCGGGGAGCCGTTTTTT.

This clonotype has ten or more counts. The chain employs TRBV6-2 or TRBV6-3 and TRBJ2-1; D unclear. The CDR3 runs to 11 residues. CDR1 MNHEY and CDR2 SVGEGT come from the germline V gene. V was clipped by 8 bases and J by 5 bases, with 7 bases between them. CDR3 in DNA: TGTGCCAGCGGACCTCACAATGAGCAGTTCTTC. It is translated as CASGPHNEQFF.

This clonotype was observed at least ten times. This chain uses TRBV4-1 with TRBJ1-1, with D unclear. Trimming removed 1 base at V and 7 bases at J, with 4 bases between. The CDR3 spans 11 residues. The germline V gene has CDR1 MGHRA and CDR2 YSYEKL. The CDR3 bases are TGCGCCAGCAGCCAAGGCCTTGAAGCTTTCTTT. Protein: CASSQGLEAFF.

This clonotype showed up many times. The chain uses TRBV20-1 and TRBJ2-5, with a tentative D call TRBD1 (6 bases). Trimming took off 1 base at V and 0 bases at J, with 18 bases between the two ends. Germline V CDR1 and CDR2: DFQATT, SNEGSKA (reference sequence). The CDR3 sequence is 17 residues long. The CDR3 coding sequence is TGCAGTGCTAGAGGCCACGGACAGACAGAGTACCAAGAGACCCAGTACTTC. As protein: CSARGHGQTEYQETQYF.

V and J are TRBV7-9 and TRBJ1-5; possible D gene TRBD1, 5 bases. V shed 0 bases and J shed 2 bases, with 5 bases lying between them. In germline, CDR1 is SEHNR, CDR2 FQNEAQ (reference sequence). This CDR3 has 14 residues. CDR3 sequence reads: CASSLAGGNQPQHF. In nucleotides, the CDR3 is TGTGCCAGCAGCTTAGCAGGGGGCAATCAGCCCCAGCATTTT. The full variable domain, with the rest looked up from reference TRBV7-9 and TRBJ1-5, is DTGVSQNPRHKITKRGQNVTFRCDPISEHNRLYWYRQTLGQGPEFLTYFQNEAQLEKSRLLSDRFSAERPKGSFSTLEIQRTEQGDSAMYLCASSLAGGNQPQHFGDGTRLSIL.

The J gene is TRBJ2-7, the V gene TRBV3-1; D possibly corresponds to TRBD2 (5 bases). There are 12 residues in the CDR3. Germline loops: CDR1 LGHDT, CDR2 YNNKEL (reference sequence). V shed 0 bases and J shed 7 bases, with 7 bases lying between them. In nucleotides, the CDR3 is TGTGCCAGCAGCCAAGAGACGGGGGAGCAGTACTTC. It is translated as CASSQETGEQYF.

This clonotype has just a few counts. The genes are TRBV10-3 and TRBJ1-3; D is uncertain. The CDR3 spans 15 residues. Looked up from germline, CDR1 is ENHRY and CDR2 is SYGVKD. Trimming stripped 5 bases from V and 2 bases from J, with 13 bases between. In nucleotides, the CDR3 is TGTGCCATCAGTTCTGGGGAGTTGGCTGGAAACACCATATATTTT. Translation: CAISSGELAGNTIYF.

This clonotype was seen only a few times. The chain carries TRBV5-6 and TRBJ2-7; the D gene is possibly TRBD2 (6 bases). CDR1 and CDR2 from the germline V gene are SGHDT and YYEEEE. Trimming pared 4 bases from V and 0 bases from J, leaving 20 bases between. The CDR3 has 17 residues. CDR3 region: CASSLEGQGPSSYEQYF. CDR3 coding DNA: TGTGCCAGCAGCCTGGAGGGGCAGGGACCGAGCTCCTACGAGCAGTACTTC.

The CDR3 DNA reads as TGCGCCAGCAGCCCCGGACTAGCGGGAGCTGGGGAGTTCTTC. It translates to CASSPGLAGAGEFF. V gene TRBV4-3 combines with J gene TRBJ2-1, with 13 bases lining up with TRBD2. Germline V CDR1 and CDR2: LGHNA, YSLEER. The CDR3 has 14 amino acids. The V and J ends lost 4 bases and 14 bases, in that order; junction bases with no gene match: 8.

This clonotype was observed at least ten times. V is TRBV7-9 and J is TRBJ2-3, with 9 bases identical to TRBD2. The V segment lost 1 base and the J segment 6 bases; nucleotides outside the gene matches: 11. The CDR3 is made up of 17 amino acids. Germline V gives CDR1 SEHNR, CDR2 FQNEAQ (reference sequence). CDR3 sequence reads: CASSLGLAARSGDTQYF. The CDR3 coding sequence is TGTGCCAGCAGCTTAGGACTAGCGGCCAGAAGCGGGGATACGCAGTATTTT.

This clonotype has a handful of counts. At one of its ends the junction is not consistent with the germline gene, which may arise from a read error. The rearrangement uses TRBV7-2 and TRBJ2-5; unclear D gene. Germline loops: CDR1 SGHTA, CDR2 FQGNSA. The CDR3 totals 11 residues. The CDR3 DNA is TGTGCCAGCAGCTTAATGTTTCGGTGGGACTTC. It is translated as CASSLMFRWDF.

This clonotype has a handful of counts. At one end, the junction sequence differs from germline, possibly due to a read error. The rearrangement joins TRBV27 to TRBJ1-1, with D perhaps TRBD1 (5 bases). Germline CDR1 is MNHEY and CDR2 is SMNVEV (reference sequence). The CDR3 extends over 15 amino acids. The CDR3 nucleotides are TGTGCCAGCAACCGCTTCGGGACTATGAACACTGAAGTTTTCTTT. It yields the protein CASNRFGTMNTEVFF.

The V gene is TRBV20-1, the J gene TRBJ2-1; the match to TRBD2 covers 16 bases. CDR3 length: 19 amino acids. Germline values: CDR1 DFQATT, CDR2 SNEGSKA (reference sequence). V gave up 0 bases and J gave up 0 bases; unmatched junction bases: 5. The CDR3 reads CSARDPGLAGGDSYNEQFF. CDR3 in DNA: TGCAGTGCTAGAGACCCGGGACTAGCGGGAGGGGACTCCTACAATGAGCAGTTCTTC.

This clonotype was observed many times. The chain recombines TRBV5-6 with TRBJ2-3; D gene uncertain. The CDR3 runs to 14 residues. Germline V gene sequence: CDR1 SGHDT, CDR2 YYEEEE. V was trimmed by 0 bases and J by 3 bases, leaving 8 bases between them. The CDR3 loop reads CASSLDLSTDTQYF. CDR3 nucleotides: TGTGCCAGCAGCTTGGATCTATCAACAGATACGCAGTATTTT.

This clonotype has a handful of counts. This chain uses TRBV4-1 with TRBJ1-1; D remains ambiguous. The germline gives CDR1 MGHRA, CDR2 YSYEKL. V was clipped by 4 bases and J by 1 base, with 13 bases between them. The CDR3 sequence is 15 residues long. In nucleotides, the CDR3 is TGCGCCAGCAGCCTAAATCAGCGTACGAACACTGAAGCTTTCTTT. Residues: CASSLNQRTNTEAFF.

This clonotype was seen a handful of times. The chain employs TRBV27 and TRBJ1-2; D might be TRBD1 (5 bases). The length of the CDR3 is 14 residues. The V and J ends lost 2 bases and 8 bases respectively, with 15 bases between them. Germline CDR1 and CDR2: MNHEY and SMNVEV (reference sequence). The CDR3 is CASSLVGRGEGYTF. The DNA of the CDR3 is TGTGCCAGCAGTTTAGTGGGACGGGGTGAGGGCTACACCTTC.

Within the sample, this clonotype is medium-sized. This chain links TRBV12-3 or TRBV12-4 with TRBJ2-7; 7 bases fit TRBD1. Trimming removed 6 bases from V and 5 bases from J; junction bases left unmatched: 4. The CDR3 runs 12 residues. CDR3 bases: TGTGCCAGCAGCCTGACAGGGCACGAGCAGTACTTC. Translating it yields CASSLTGHEQYF.